This T cell receptor (beta chain) was observed in a study of radiation and T cells in renal cell carcinoma. The overall study: Nephrectomy followed 15 Gy stereotactic body radiation by 4 weeks. Points from the study as a whole: In blood, top tumor clones expanded by 2 weeks, shrinking by 4.

Germline V gene sequence: CDR1 GTSNPN, CDR2 SVGIG (reference sequence). Trimming removed 2 bases from V and 2 bases from J; junction bases left unmatched: 1. The CDR3 is 15 amino acids. Notes on this clone: Its antigen is undetermined.

Sequencing was performed with immunoSEQ multiplex PCR; in TCRdb, only in-frame clones are kept and a portion is missing. This table holds approximately 150,000 clones, approximately 87% found once. This sample's time point: baseline pretreatment blood. Stated treatment: 15 Gy SBRT to primary tumor, nephrectomy 4 weeks later. Blood was sampled at baseline, 2 weeks and 4 weeks after SBRT. The tumor was a clear cell renal cell carcinoma. The genes are TRBV30 and TRBJ2-6; 9 bases are a match to TRBD1. The receptor was isolated from a woman aged 45-65 years with renal cell carcinoma. Source: blood, taken from a patient whose treatment included radiotherapy and nephrectomy. The CDR3 bases are TGTGCCTGGAGTTGGGACAGGGCTGGGGCCAACGTCCTGACTTTC. This sequence encodes CAWSWDRAGANVLTF.